This T cell receptor (beta chain) appears in the sequencing data of a study of shared clonotypes between healthy human individuals. Whole-study results and caveats: What rarefaction showed was incomplete sorted-subset sequencing despite large depth. It was the non-shared clonotypes that had lower generation probabilities than clonotypes shared by all four donors. Roughly 4.7% was the fraction of naive CD4 clonotypes found shared across four donors.

Authors' analysis steps: ImmunoSEQ sequences covered only the junction and lacked quality scores; filtering therefore differed. The table came from immunoSEQ multiplex PCR; TCRdb's copy has only in-frame clones and leaves some out. The D gene and trimming were derived from the DNA, and the V and J assignments and clone size from that table. The profile shows more than 2 million clones, roughly 94% of them singletons. Concerning this clone itself: Its target is unknown.

This sequence was found in a man younger than 30 in good health. Sequencing used naive CD4+ T cells sorted from blood. Subset of the sample: CD45RA+ positively selected.

DNA of the CDR3: TGTGCCAGCTCTCGCCAGGGACCCGAGCAGTACTTC. Translation: CASSRQGPEQYF. The chain has TRBV18 and TRBJ2-7, with D perhaps assigned TRBD1 or TRBD2 (5 bases each). The length of the CDR3 is 12 residues. CDR1 KGHSH and CDR2 LQKENI come from the germline V gene. Trimming removed 6 bases from V and 6 bases from J, with 12 bases in between.